This T cell receptor (beta chain) appears in the sequencing data of a study of blood T cell repertoires in COVID-19 (dated by TCRdb to 2018 to 2021). For the wider study: Samples covering the acute and convalescent phases of COVID-19 were provided by collaborators in the United States, Italy and Spain. The material from the prospective study consisted of cDNA or gDNA derived from T cells, B-cell-depleted T cells, or PBMCs. Subjects who had been exposed to COVID-19, were actively infected with it, or had recovered from it provided the deeply sampled blood TCRbeta repertoires that made up the dataset. The repertoires were released in a freely available public database meant as a resource for research on the immune response to SARS-CoV-2. Samples were obtained from the ongoing ImmuneRACE study (first 160 participants) and from about 1,300 subjects provided by 6 global collaborators. A de-identified subject ID, COVID-19 status, age in years and sex were almost always included in the sample metadata. Where available, HLA class I and class II types were obtained from metadata supplied by the sample provider rather than from assay-based typing. Beyond this particular receptor, the publication reports: Clinical and demographic metadata were provided uncurated, with the amount varying by source and participant.

Comment on this clone: There is no known antigen for this receptor. No much larger clone exists at a distance of one base, and base qualities are not known.

TCRbeta CDR3 regions were amplified from genomic DNA by means of the immunoSEQ Assay, a bias-controlled multiplex PCR. The paper's processing steps were these. Nucleated cell counts per sample were estimated from amplification of reference gene primers within the assay. To quantify the absolute abundance of each unique TCRbeta CDR3 rearrangement, sequence reads were collapsed and filtered. For each sample, productive Simpson clonality was calculated by taking the square root of Simpson's diversity index across productive rearrangements. TCRdb provides this immuneACCESS table in a form limited to in-frame rearrangements. Some clones are lacking; in checked studies, under half of them reflect an unresolved V gene, and why the rest are absent is not known. V and J calls and clone size are copied from that table; D and trimming were computed from the DNA. The sample yields a few hundred thousand clones; approximately 87% were counted once. Of the sample, approximately 10% is held by the ten largest clones.

Participants in the prospective study were enrolled through a virtual design, were aged roughly 18 to 100 years, and lived in some 24 United States geographic areas. To assign participants to cohorts, the prospective study relied on clinical history that participants themselves reported in a screening survey and a study questionnaire. Recovered participants in ImmuneRACE Cohort 3 were defined as having two consecutive negative NP/OP PCR tests, clearance from a healthcare professional, or resolution of symptoms. In the prospective study, whole blood, serum and a nasopharyngeal or oropharyngeal swab were collected from each participant by mobile phlebotomists. Over a roughly 2-month period, participants in the prospective study had the option of providing additional blood draws and questionnaires. Before DNA extraction, prospective study blood samples were shipped either frozen or at room temperature.

From a lookup of the germline V gene (reference sequence), CDR1 and CDR2 are LNHDA and SQIVND. Between the V and J ends, shortened by 4 bases and 4 bases respectively, the junction contains 10 bases. The cysteine opens and the phenylalanine closes a CDR3 of 13 amino acids. The DNA shown is the 39-base CDR3, in frame from base 1. Sequencing used PBMCs or T cells enriched from blood (not recorded which). The receptor's source is a woman in her forties or fifties who had recovered from COVID-19. This sequence uses TRBV19 and TRBJ1-1, with the D gene uncertain. The DNA sequence is given as TGTGCCAGTAGTACCCGGCGGGGCACTGAAGCTTTCTTT. Its translation reads: CASSTRRGTEAFF.